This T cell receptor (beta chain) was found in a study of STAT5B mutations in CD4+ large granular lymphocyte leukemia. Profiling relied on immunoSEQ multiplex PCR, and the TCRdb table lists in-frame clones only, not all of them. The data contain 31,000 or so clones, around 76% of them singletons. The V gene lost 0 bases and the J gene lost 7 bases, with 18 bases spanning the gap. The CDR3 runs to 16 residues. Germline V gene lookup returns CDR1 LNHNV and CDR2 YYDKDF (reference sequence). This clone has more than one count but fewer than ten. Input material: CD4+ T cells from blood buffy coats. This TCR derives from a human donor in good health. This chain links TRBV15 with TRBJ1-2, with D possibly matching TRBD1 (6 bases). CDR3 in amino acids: CATSRDWGAGGGGYTF. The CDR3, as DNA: TGTGCCACCAGCAGAGATTGGGGGGCAGGAGGAGGTGGCTACACCTTC. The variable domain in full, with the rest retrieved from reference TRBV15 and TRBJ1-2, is DAMVIQNPRYQVTQFGKPVTLSCSQTLNHNVMYWYQQKSSQAPKLLFHYYDKDFNNEADTPDNFQSRRPNTSFCFLDIRSPGLGDTAMYLCATSRDWGAGGGGYTFGSGTRLTVV.